This is a list of T cell receptor beta chains from one sample in a study of graft-versus-host responses after intestinal transplantation. Produced via immunoSEQ multiplex PCR; TCRdb's table is partial and in-frame only. The table lists about 98,000 clones, about 82% of them singletons, with approximately 1.4% in the top ten. The material sequenced was PBMCs, taken 255 days after intestinal transplant. These TCRs come from a human patient who received an intestinal transplant, so some T cells may come from the graft donor. Both conserved end residues are trimmed from each CDR3.

cdr3_aa v_call cdr3_length
ASKPRENYEQY TRBV6-1 11
ASSDSDRGGNEQF TRBV6-4 13
ASSQSGTSGVFTDTQY TRBV4-2 16
ASSKDGSYGYT TRBV21-1 11
ASSQERGQVGNEQF TRBV4-2 14
ASSTGTGGRGYEQY TRBV7-2 14
ASSVGLGINKDEQY TRBV9 14
ASSLVGPENTEAF TRBV5-1 13
ASSYAESVQETQY TRBV6-6 13
ASSLVEETQY TRBV11-2 10
ASSVDEKLF TRBV2 9
ASSLRQTMGYT TRBV5-4 11
ASSFGRDNEKLF TRBV5-1 12
ASRVEGTGELF TRBV5-1 11
ASSLFSSYGYT TRBV28 11
ASSQTARGEADTQY TRBV4-2 14
ASTAQGGKETQY TRBV28 12
SVHDGRAIDGELF TRBV29-1 13
ASSDSMTHTGELF TRBV6-1 13
ASSYDSTDTQY TRBV6-5 11
ASSLGGSGQPQH TRBV28 12
ASSLEGGLAGHNEQF TRBV11-3 15
ASSATGAYEQY TRBV5-4 11
ASSPGPEGKLGYEQY TRBV4-1 15
ASSPPWVGSSTGNEQY TRBV11-1 16
ASSYSGASQDEQF TRBV6-5 13
ASSLGGGYT TRBV13 9
ASSLDPGPYEQY TRBV7-8 12
ASRMSGGSTDTQY TRBV6-4 13
ASRGSFHPYGYT TRBV28 12
ASSQIVGSNQPQH TRBV4-2 13
ASSRTGGMNTEAF TRBV2 13
ASSLAGMNTEAF TRBV27 12
ASSPRIETSGYEQY TRBV14 14
AWSVPTQGRDTQY TRBV30 13
ASSDPRRQQETQY TRBV2 13
ASSLRENTEAF TRBV11-2 11
ASSPLQTGAYGYT TRBV18 13